This T cell receptor beta chain was obtained from a study of beta chain features in type 1 diabetes. Regarding the study as a whole: Moderate but significant shortening of TCRB CDR3s was recorded in all four CD4+ subsets from Type 1 diabetes patients. Equally in patients and controls, shorter templates might have been favored by PCR. Insertion counts at VDJ junctions were lower in type 1 diabetes patients, who also showed more deletions there.

Every isolated RNA sample was fully reverse transcribed, so sequencing captured expressed TCRB transcripts. Profiling relied on immunoSEQ multiplex PCR, and the TCRdb table lists in-frame clones only, not all of them. Of about 360,000 clones listed, roughly 13% are singletons. Germline V gene lookup returns CDR1 LNHDA and CDR2 SQIVND (reference sequence). CDR3 size: 12 residues. Between the trimmed V and J ends, which lost 8 bases and 7 bases, there was a span of 12 bases. There are a few counts of this clone. Its antigen is currently unknown. This sequence was found in a man aged 18 to 29 in good health. This chain joins TRBV19 and TRBJ2-1, with D maybe TRBD1 (5 bases). Sequencing input: naive CD4+ T cells from blood. DNA of the CDR3: TGTGCCAGTCCTAGGCAGGGAAATGAGCAGTTCTTC. This encodes CASPRQGNEQFF.